These T cell receptor beta chains were read from a single sample in a study of shared clonotypes between healthy human individuals. Here immunoSEQ multiplex PCR was the method, and the copy in TCRdb shows in-frame clones only, minus some. The sample holds 800,000 to 1,200,000 clones, about four fifths seen once. Sequencing was done on a sample of memory CD4+ T cells from PBMCs. The receptor source for this set is a man aged 18 to 29 in good health. Some clones in this sample may be carry-over from other donors' samples. Both conserved end residues are part of each CDR3. The order of the fields is J gene, clone size, V gene, CDR3 protein. Some rows have no size entry. The others give once, few or many, or a class for an expanded clone.

TRBJ2-5 NA TRBV5-1 CASSLQGRGETQYF
TRBJ2-2 NA TRBV7-9 CASSTTGGTGELFF
TRBJ1-1 NA TRBV4-2 CASSQDQGRINTEAFF
TRBJ2-3 NA TRBV10-2 CASSESLASGRARTDTQYF
TRBJ2-7 once TRBV14 CASSHAFRTGNTYEQYF
TRBJ2-1 NA TRBV4-1 CASRSGSGSYNEQFF
TRBJ1-5 NA TRBV5-1 CASSPGQGGGNQPQHF
TRBJ1-4 NA TRBV2 CASSEDGGSGEKLFF
TRBJ2-4 NA TRBV7-2 CASSLASGRASGIQYF
TRBJ2-3 NA TRBV20-1 CSGGYTDTQYF
TRBJ2-3 NA TRBV27 CASSLLGGASGDTQYF
TRBJ2-6 NA TRBV30 CAWGSGTGAGANVLTF
TRBJ2-7 NA TRBV5-4 CASSPRPGLAAYEQYF
TRBJ2-5 NA TRBV28 CASSPAGQVVGGTQYF
TRBJ2-4 NA TRBV7-2 CASSLVVSKGLGIQYF
TRBJ1-3 NA TRBV7-3 CASSRQGRGTIYF
TRBJ1-2 NA TRBV7-2 CASSLRDRPGYTF
TRBJ1-1 NA TRBV6-5 CASSPQRETEAFF
TRBJ2-3 NA TRBV11-2 CASRPIAGALTDTQYF
TRBJ1-2 NA TRBV5-1 CASSPGGLGRDTF
TRBJ2-2 NA TRBV7-9 CASSLSAGTNTGELFF
TRBJ2-3 NA TRBV7-2 CASSPLGGAGTDTQYF
TRBJ1-3 once TRBV10-1 CASGAISGNTIYF
TRBJ2-5 NA TRBV7-2 CASSITRQETQYF
TRBJ1-4 NA TRBV10-1 CASMTGEKLFF
TRBJ2-3 NA TRBV4-2 CASSQESWGGTSGTGLDTQYF
TRBJ1-6 NA TRBV7-3 CASSLGTSNSPLHF
TRBJ2-2 NA TRBV27 CASRDNDWNTGELFF
TRBJ2-2 once TRBV30 CAWSAGVGWELFF
TRBJ2-5 NA TRBV6-1 CASSEGAAPYQETQYF
TRBJ2-7 NA TRBV7-9 CASSLGWAGEQYF
TRBJ1-5 NA TRBV10-2 CASSEHRAGQPQHF
TRBJ1-5 few TRBV19 CASSIEGRGLRPAAQHF
TRBJ2-5 NA TRBV25-1 CASRPIRGETQYF
TRBJ1-1 NA TRBV10-3 CAISESTGGTEAFF
TRBJ2-2 few TRBV5-1 CASSLSGIGELFF
TRBJ2-5 NA TRBV5-4 CASSFLAGGQETQYF
TRBJ1-2 NA TRBV5-1 CASSLVQGATRYGYTF
TRBJ1-5 NA TRBV28 CASSLGRGNQPQHF
TRBJ2-7 once TRBV7-6 CASSLGGGVYEQYF
TRBJ2-3 NA TRBV5-1 CASSLPVVGSQYF
TRBJ1-5 NA TRBV23-1 CASSQSVLELPQPQHF
TRBJ2-2 NA TRBV7-9 CASNPTVGLNTGELFF
TRBJ1-1 NA TRBV27 CASSFAATSDTEAFF
TRBJ2-1 once TRBV28 CASTLTGTRAVNEQFF
TRBJ1-1 once TRBV7-2 CASSLASGGTEAFF
TRBJ2-3 NA TRBV28 CAIQGTDTQYF
TRBJ2-5 NA TRBV2 CASSGTGQETQYF
TRBJ2-7 NA TRBV5-4 CASSLKSTGSPEQYF
TRBJ1-5 NA TRBV30 CAWRGGRQPQHF
TRBJ1-5 NA TRBV6-1 CASSIGQSSNQPQHF
TRBJ2-2 NA TRBV6-5 CASRTSNTGELFF
TRBJ1-3 NA TRBV29-1 CSVQGQGAAGNTIYF
TRBJ2-1 NA TRBV5-1 CASSPGTRGNEQFF
TRBJ2-1 NA TRBV15 CATSSQLAGLGNEQFF
TRBJ1-5 few TRBV5-1 CASSLEPGGNQPQHF
TRBJ2-1 once TRBV5-6 CASSFSSAGGLEFF
TRBJ1-3 NA TRBV29-1 CSVGVNFGNTIYF
TRBJ1-2 NA TRBV4-2 CASSRTGGQGDGYTF
TRBJ2-7 few TRBV29-1 CSVAGRGSSYEQYF